This TCR beta chain emerged from a study of blood T cells in healthy people across ages. The use of a sample-barcoded 5' primer and a J-beta primer mix characterized a second PCR of roughly 6 to 11 cycles. The template-switch adaptor, which had 12 random nucleotides, put a tag on each cDNA molecule. Each CDR3 protein gets one entry after TCRdb re-called the 5' RACE reads with MiXCR. The sample lists hundreds of thousands of distinct CDR3 sequences, over 45% occurring once. The CDR3 runs 14 residues. Germline CDR1 is LNHNV and CDR2 is YYDKDF (reference sequence). V shed 4 bases, J shed 5 bases, and the junction held 5 bases outside the gene matches. There were healthy Caucasian individuals from Russia, aged about 6 to 100, serving as donors. In regard to this clonotype: Its antigen is currently unknown.

Study-level points and caveats: Naive CD4+ cells and diversity were both higher in long-lived donors than in aged donors.

Material for sequencing was blood. The TCR comes from a woman between 55 and 75 years old in good health. The chain is built from TRBV15 and TRBJ2-1; 7 bases fit TRBD2. DNA of the CDR3: TGTGCCACCAGCACGGCGGGAGTTCACAATGAGCAGTTCTTC. Translation gives CATSTAGVHNEQFF.